The 31 T cell receptor beta chains listed next were all sequenced from one sample in a study of cytomegalovirus exposure and HLA in healthy donors. PCR amplification relied on 60 Vbeta primers (plus 13 Jbeta primers). Method: immunoSEQ multiplex PCR; TCRdb's copy keeps in-frame clones and lacks some. Of under 200,000 clones listed, over 60% are singletons. Sequenced: PBMCs. These TCRs come from a middle-aged man in good health and CMV-seronegative.

This clone was seen a single time. This chain's CDR3 is CAISESTQAPGYTF. Written as DNA, the CDR3 is TGTGCCATCAGTGAGTCGACACAGGCCCCTGGCTACACCTTC. V usage is TRBV10-3 and J usage is TRBJ1-2, with a tentative D call TRBD1 (5 bases). V was shortened by 0 bases and J by 7 bases, with 12 bases between the two germline ends. This CDR3 has 14 amino acids. Germline V gene lookup returns CDR1 ENHRY and CDR2 SYGVKD.

The J gene is TRBJ1-1, the V gene TRBV11-3, with 7 bases matching TRBD1. This CDR3 is built from 11 residues. J lost 10 bases, V lost 4 bases, and 3 bases had no gene match. Looked up from germline, CDR1 is SGHNT and CDR2 is YENEEA. CDR3: CASSWDSTAFF. CDR3 nucleotides: TGTGCCAGCAGCTGGGACAGTACAGCTTTCTTT.

The CDR3 spells CASSESNEQFF. The CDR3 DNA follows: TGTGCCAGCAGTGAGAGCAATGAGCAGTTCTTC. The chain recombines TRBV2 with TRBJ2-1, with D uncertain. The V gene's germline CDR1 is SNHLY and CDR2 FYNNEI. The V end was cut by 3 bases, the J end by 6 bases, with 3 bases between. The CDR3 has 11 amino acids.

This sequence joins TRBV5-4 and TRBJ2-3; 12 bases fit TRBD2. J lost 3 bases, V lost 4 bases, and 6 bases had no gene match. This CDR3 has 16 residues. CDR1 and CDR2 (germline): SGHNT, YYREEE (reference sequence). CDR3: CASSPGLAGRTDTQYF. CDR3 coding DNA: TGTGCCAGCAGCCCCGGACTAGCGGGGCGGACAGATACGCAGTATTTT.

The J gene is TRBJ2-3, the V gene TRBV6-5; 7 positions agree with TRBD2. Germline lookup yields CDR1 MNHEY and CDR2 SVGAGI. The CDR3 is 15 amino acids. Losses at the gene ends were 0 bases for V and 4 bases for J; bases not matched to a gene: 4. This CDR3 reads CASSYSGGGSDTQYF. CDR3 nucleotide sequence: TGTGCCAGCAGTTACTCGGGGGGAGGGTCAGATACGCAGTATTTT.

The V gene is TRBV6-1, the J gene TRBJ2-7; no firm D call. V was pared by 2 bases and J by 3 bases, with 5 bases between. The CDR3 consists of 12 residues. Germline V gene data show CDR1 as MNHNS and CDR2 as SASEGT. The CDR3 sequence is CASSERVYEQYF. CDR3 sequence (DNA): TGTGCCAGCAGTGAACGGGTCTACGAGCAGTACTTC.

The chain links TRBV5-1 to TRBJ2-1, with TRBD1 matching 7 bases. Per germline, CDR1 SGHRS and CDR2 YFSETQ. CDR3 length: 16 amino acids. J gave up 5 bases and V 4 bases, and 12 bases lay outside the gene matches. DNA of the CDR3: TGCGCCAGCAGCCTATTAACCGGGACAGTTAACAATGAGCAGTTCTTC. It is translated as CASSLLTGTVNNEQFF.

The chain recombines TRBV7-9 with TRBJ2-1; D not resolved. CDR3 size: 13 residues. Trimming shortened V by 4 bases and J by 5 bases, and 9 bases separated the two germline ends. The germline CDR1 and CDR2 sequences are SEHNR and FQNEAQ (reference sequence). CDR3 sequence (DNA): TGTGCCAGCAGCTCCCGGGTTGACAATGAGCAGTTCTTC. Its translation is CASSSRVDNEQFF.

The chain employs TRBV25-1 and TRBJ2-1, with TRBD2 matching over 7 bases. Germline V gives CDR1 MGHDK, CDR2 SYGVNS. The CDR3 contains 17 residues. After removal of 1 base from V and 5 bases from J, the junction contained 11 bases not matched to a gene. The DNA for the CDR3 is TGTGCCAGCAGTGAATTTACTAGCGCCCTCGGAAACAATGAGCAGTTCTTC. This translates into CASSEFTSALGNNEQFF. Complete variable domain (other parts from reference TRBV25-1 and TRBJ2-1): EADIYQTPRYLVIGTGKKITLECSQTMGHDKMYWYQQDPGMELHLIHYSYGVNSTEKGDLSSESTVSRIRTEHFPLTLESARPSHTSQYLCASSEFTSALGNNEQFFGPGTRLTVL.

The chain is built from TRBV5-6 and TRBJ2-1; no definite D call. Germline V gives CDR1 SGHDT, CDR2 YYEEEE. The CDR3 runs to 11 residues. The V gene lost 4 bases and the J gene lost 7 bases, with 6 bases spanning the gap. The CDR3 region has the DNA TGTGCCAGCAGCCATCAAAATGAGCAGTTCTTC. Translation: CASSHQNEQFF.

For the CDR3, the DNA is TGCAGCGCCGGACAGGGGGCAGGAACTAATGAAAAACTGTTTTTT. Its translation is CSAGQGAGTNEKLFF. The chain recombines TRBV29-1 with TRBJ1-4, with 11 bases lining up with TRBD1. This CDR3 comprises 15 residues. Germline V gene sequence: CDR1 SQVTM, CDR2 ANQGSEA. Trimming at V came to 7 bases and at J to 1 base, leaving 5 bases not matched to a gene. The complete variable domain, with remaining parts taken from reference TRBV29-1 and TRBJ1-4, reads SAVISQKPSRDICQRGTSLTIQCQVDSQVTMMFWYRQQPGQSLTLIATANQGSEATYESGFVIDKFPISRPNLTFSTLTVSNMSPEDSSIYLCSAGQGAGTNEKLFFGSGTQLSVL.

This rearrangement joins TRBV7-2 to TRBJ2-2; perhaps TRBD1 as D (6 bases). The germline V and J ends were trimmed by 5 bases and 6 bases, with 19 bases remaining between them. Germline CDR1 is SGHTA and CDR2 is FQGNSA. The length of the CDR3 is 16 residues. DNA for the CDR3: TGTGCCAGCAGCAGGGGGAGAAGTACCCCCGCCGGGGAGCTGTTTTTT. This codes for CASSRGRSTPAGELFF.

This clone was detected only once. The chain has TRBV6-5 and TRBJ2-5, with TRBD2 matching 7 bases. Trimming took 4 bases from V and 2 from J; bases not matched to a gene: 7. The CDR3 length is 15 residues. Germline assignment: CDR1 MNHEY and CDR2 SVGAGI. The CDR3 DNA follows: TGTGCCAGCAGTTCCAGGGAGGGATGGCAAGAGACCCAGTACTTC. This translates into CASSSREGWQETQYF.

The chain uses TRBV27 and TRBJ1-2; D might be TRBD1 (5 bases). The V gene's germline CDR1 is MNHEY and CDR2 SMNVEV (reference sequence). V was shortened by 5 bases and J by 4 bases, with 17 bases between the two germline ends. The CDR3 length is 15 residues. The CDR3 DNA follows: TGTGCCAGCAGTACACCGGGACTAGGCAGCTATGGCTACACCTTC. Translating gives CASSTPGLGSYGYTF.

V is TRBV6-6 and J is TRBJ1-1; D is unresolved. The CDR3 covers 14 residues. Deletions cut 0 bases from V and 10 bases from J, with 15 bases between. Germline lookup yields CDR1 MNHNY and CDR2 SVGAGI (reference sequence). The CDR3 protein is CASSYSRREDRAFF. CDR3 nucleotides: TGTGCCAGCAGTTACTCGAGAAGGGAGGACCGAGCTTTCTTT.

This chain uses TRBV9 with TRBJ2-1, with D possibly being TRBD2 (6 bases). Germline V gene lookup returns CDR1 SGDLS and CDR2 YYNGEE. The V end was cut by 4 bases, the J end by 6 bases, with 14 bases between. The CDR3 sequence is 14 residues long. This CDR3 reads CASSPTTEGNEQFF. The CDR3 DNA sequence: TGTGCCAGCAGCCCAACTACGGAGGGCAATGAGCAGTTCTTC. The whole variable domain, remainder taken from reference TRBV9 and TRBJ2-1, is DSGVTQTPKHLITATGQRVTLRCSPRSGDLSVYWYQQSLDQGLQFLIQYYNGEERAKGNILERFSAQQFPDLHSELNLSSLELGDSALYFCASSPTTEGNEQFFGPGTRLTVL.

This clone was recorded once. The chain carries TRBV7-2 and TRBJ1-1, with D possibly TRBD1 on 6 matching bases. V was trimmed by 5 bases and J by 0 bases, leaving 16 bases between them. CDR3 size: 16 residues. Germline V gene sequence: CDR1 SGHTA, CDR2 FQGNSA. CDR3 sequence (DNA): TGTGCCAGCAGCCCGGACAGAGTTAATATGAACACTGAAGCTTTCTTT. Its translation: CASSPDRVNMNTEAFF. Full variable domain (rest looked up from reference TRBV7-2 and TRBJ1-1): GAGVSQSPSNKVTEKGKDVELRCDPISGHTALYWYRQSLGQGLEFLIYFQGNSAPDKSGLPSDRFSAERTGGSVSTLTIQRTQQEDSAVYLCASSPDRVNMNTEAFFGQGTRLTVV.

This clone has just one count. V is TRBV18 and J is TRBJ2-3; 7 bases match TRBD1. Trimming took 3 bases from V and 0 from J; bases not matched to a gene: 3. The length of the CDR3 is 15 residues. Germline loops: CDR1 KGHSH, CDR2 LQKENI. CDR3 coding DNA: TGTGCCAGCTCACCGGGACAGCCTAGCACAGATACGCAGTATTTT. Protein product: CASSPGQPSTDTQYF.

The CDR3 coding sequence is TGCGCCAGCAGCCCCTCTAGCGGGAGGGCTGGTGAGCAGTTCTTC. It translates to CASSPSSGRAGEQFF. The chain employs TRBV5-1 and TRBJ2-1, with 12 bases aligning to TRBD2. The CDR3 sequence is 15 residues long. Per the germline V gene, CDR1 is SGHRS and CDR2 is YFSETQ. J gave up 9 bases and V 4 bases, and 8 bases lay outside the gene matches.

The V call is TRBV7-2, the J call TRBJ2-4, with D maybe TRBD2 (5 bases). CDR1 SGHTA and CDR2 FQGNSA come from the germline V gene. CDR3 length: 16 residues. The V end was cut by 3 bases, the J end by 0 bases, with 12 bases between. CDR3 nucleotide sequence: TGTGCCAGCAGCTTGCAGGCGGGCCTAGCCAAAAACATTCAGTACTTC. As protein: CASSLQAGLAKNIQYF.

The V and J genes are TRBV5-1 and TRBJ2-5; 13 nucleotides line up with TRBD2. This CDR3 spans 18 amino acids. Germline V lookup: CDR1 SGHRS, CDR2 YFSETQ. J was trimmed by 2 bases and V by 3 bases; bases with no gene match: 10. The CDR3 is CASSYPGLAGDIQETQYF. DNA for the CDR3: TGCGCCAGCAGCTATCCCGGACTAGCGGGGGATATACAAGAGACCCAGTACTTC.

CDR3 protein: CASSLGQANTEAFF. The DNA for the CDR3 is TGCGCCAGCAGCTTGGGCCAGGCGAACACTGAAGCTTTCTTT. The rearrangement uses TRBV5-1 and TRBJ1-1, with D unresolved. The CDR3 runs 14 residues. The germline CDR1 and CDR2 sequences are SGHRS and YFSETQ. Trimming left V 0 bases short and J 1 base short, with 7 bases between.

The chain employs TRBV5-4 and TRBJ2-3; a possible D gene is TRBD1 (5 bases). The CDR3 covers 15 residues. The ends were cut back, 4 bases at V and 5 bases at J, with 17 bases in the middle. Germline CDR1 and CDR2: SGHNT and YYREEE (reference sequence). The CDR3 DNA is TGTGCCAGCAGCCACCGGGCAGGGCGAAAAGATACGCAGTATTTT. Protein: CASSHRAGRKDTQYF.

The V and J genes are TRBV7-9 and TRBJ1-2; TRBD1 agrees at 7 bases. Per germline, CDR1 SEHNR and CDR2 FQNEAQ (reference sequence). V was pared by 1 base and J by 4 bases, with 9 bases of the junction left unmatched. This CDR3 region has 16 residues. The CDR3 DNA sequence: TGTGCCAGCAGCTTAGGGGACAGCTGGGGCTTCTATGGCTACACCTTC. Translated: CASSLGDSWGFYGYTF.

CDR3: CASSESGQKTEAFF. CDR3 DNA sequence: TGTGCCAGCAGTGAGTCGGGACAGAAAACTGAAGCTTTCTTT. The chain employs TRBV6-1 and TRBJ1-1; 7 bases agree with TRBD1. Germline-derived CDR1 and CDR2 are MNHNS and SASEGT. Germline trimming cut 3 bases from V and 5 bases from J; bases unmatched to any gene: 6. The CDR3 loop spans 14 amino acids.

The genes are TRBV5-4 and TRBJ2-5; D possibly corresponds to TRBD1 (5 bases). From germline, CDR1 is SGHNT and CDR2 YYREEE (reference sequence). This CDR3 contains 14 residues. V gave up 2 bases and J gave up 2 bases, with 10 bases separating them. The CDR3 DNA reads TGTGCCAGCAGCTTCGGACAATTGCAAGAGACCCAGTACTTC. Translation gives CASSFGQLQETQYF.

The chain recombines TRBV10-3 with TRBJ1-5; D is perhaps TRBD1 (6 bases). CDR3 length: 13 amino acids. Per germline, CDR1 ENHRY and CDR2 SYGVKD. V lost 10 bases and J 3 bases, leaving 13 bases between the germline ends. The CDR3 bases are TGTGCCACTACGACAGGATCCAATCAGCCCCAGCATTTT. Its translation is CATTTGSNQPQHF.

The chain links TRBV19 to TRBJ1-5, with 7 bases lining up with TRBD1. Germline CDR1 is LNHDA and CDR2 is SQIVND (reference sequence). With V trimmed by 5 bases and J by 3 bases, 7 bases remained unmatched. The CDR3 has 15 residues. The CDR3 bases are TGTGCCAGTAGTTCACAGGGGTTGTACAATCAGCCCCAGCATTTT. Protein: CASSSQGLYNQPQHF. The full variable domain, with the rest looked up from reference TRBV19 and TRBJ1-5, is DGGITQSPKYLFRKEGQNVTLSCEQNLNHDAMYWYRQDPGQGLRLIYYSQIVNDFQKGDIAEGYSVSREKKESFPLTVTSAQKNPTAFYLCASSSQGLYNQPQHFGDGTRLSIL.

The J gene is TRBJ1-6, the V gene TRBV6-5; possible D gene TRBD1, 5 bases. V was shortened by 4 bases and J by 3 bases, with 10 bases between the two germline ends. Germline V gene sequence: CDR1 MNHEY, CDR2 SVGAGI. The CDR3 has 15 amino acids. CDR3 region: CASSSFGGYNSPLHF. CDR3 DNA sequence: TGTGCCAGCAGTTCGTTCGGGGGCTATAATTCACCCCTCCACTTT.

This chain links TRBV9 with TRBJ2-7; D call uncertain. The V end lost 2 bases, the J end lost 0 bases, and 12 bases lay between the germline ends. Per the germline V gene, CDR1 is SGDLS and CDR2 is YYNGEE. The CDR3 runs to 15 residues. The CDR3 region is CASSVLPGTSYEQYF. The CDR3 bases are TGTGCCAGCAGCGTCTTGCCAGGAACCTCCTACGAGCAGTACTTC.

V gene TRBV4-3 combines with J gene TRBJ1-3, with D maybe TRBD1 (6 bases). V was pared by 0 bases and J by 4 bases, with 10 bases between. The germline gives CDR1 LGHNA, CDR2 YSLEER. The CDR3 contains 15 residues. CDR3 protein: CASSQDSGVGNTIYF. CDR3 DNA sequence: TGCGCCAGCAGCCAAGATTCAGGGGTGGGAAACACCATATATTTT.